This T cell receptor beta chain was captured by sequencing in a study of blood T cells in healthy people across ages. Study-level points and caveats: Roughly linearly, TCR beta diversity per million T cells fell as age increased.

Donors each provided 8 to 10 milliliters of peripheral blood. The CDR3 is 16 amino acids. The V gene's germline CDR1 is SNHLY and CDR2 FYNNEI. V lost 6 bases to trimming and J lost 0 bases; unmatched junction nucleotides: 11. The authors ran a second PCR of roughly 6 to 12 cycles using a sample-barcoded 5' primer and a J-beta primer mix. One entry per CDR3 protein results from TCRdb running MiXCR on the 5' RACE reads. The profile shows under 2,000,000 distinct CDR3 sequences, about 49% of them singletons. About this clonotype itself: No antigen is known for it.

The sequence derives from a woman in her thirties or forties in good health. Sequencing was carried out using blood. This rearrangement joins TRBV2 to TRBJ2-7; 7 bases align to TRBD2. The CDR3 spells CASRKTGGLFSYEQYF. The CDR3 nucleotides are TGTGCCAGCAGAAAGACGGGGGGTTTATTCTCCTACGAGCAGTACTTC.